Presented here are 30 T cell receptor beta chains from one specimen sequenced in a study of cytomegalovirus exposure and HLA in healthy donors. The PCR contained 60 Vbeta and 13 Jbeta primers. This table comes from immunoSEQ multiplex PCR, and its TCRdb copy is limited to in-frame clones, with some not included. The data contain fewer than 120,000 clones, less than 85% of them singletons. The sequencing sample was made of PBMCs. These receptors all come from a man aged 25 to 40 in good health and CMV-seropositive.

V usage is TRBV27 and J usage is TRBJ2-2; 7 bases fit TRBD1. V shed 2 bases, J shed 6 bases, and the junction held 3 bases outside the gene matches. The CDR3 covers 14 residues. Germline V gives CDR1 MNHEY, CDR2 SMNVEV (reference sequence). The CDR3: CASSLRGLAGELFF. In nucleotides, the CDR3 is TGTGCCAGCAGTTTAAGGGGGCTAGCCGGGGAGCTGTTTTTT.

V gene TRBV19 combines with J gene TRBJ1-4; D is unclear. Trimming cost V 3 bases and J 7 bases, with 15 bases left between them. Per germline, CDR1 LNHDA and CDR2 SQIVND (reference sequence). This CDR3 is built from 15 residues. The CDR3 loop reads CASSIGPLNSEKLFF. The CDR3 coding sequence is TGTGCCAGTAGTATTGGCCCCCTTAACAGTGAAAAACTGTTTTTT.

The chain couples TRBV29-1 to TRBJ2-5, with D maybe TRBD1 (6 bases). Deletions cut 5 bases from V and 1 base from J, with 11 bases between. This CDR3 spans 13 amino acids. The V gene's germline CDR1 is SQVTM and CDR2 ANQGSEA. CDR3 amino acids: CSVSLGGQETQYF. As DNA, the CDR3 is TGCAGCGTTTCCCTAGGGGGCCAAGAGACCCAGTACTTC.

This rearrangement joins TRBV11-2 to TRBJ1-1; the D gene is possibly TRBD1 (6 bases). The germline V gene has CDR1 SGHAT and CDR2 FQNNGV. The ends were cut back, 5 bases at V and 0 bases at J, with 22 bases in the middle. CDR3 length equals 18 residues. The CDR3 sequence is CASSPWGGRGGMNTEAFF. CDR3 in DNA: TGTGCCAGCAGCCCATGGGGGGGGAGGGGGGGCATGAACACTGAAGCTTTCTTT.

This CDR3 is CASSYDGEVYEQYF. DNA of the CDR3: TGTGCCAGCAGTTACGACGGGGAAGTGTACGAGCAGTACTTC. The chain links TRBV6-9 to TRBJ2-7; tentative D call: TRBD2 (5 bases). The CDR3 spans 14 residues. The germline CDR1 and CDR2 sequences are MNHGY and SVAAGI. Trimming removed 3 bases at V and 4 bases at J, with 13 bases between.

The chain joins TRBV27 to TRBJ2-7; 10 nucleotides agree with TRBD1. The CDR3 has 14 amino acids. The germline V gene has CDR1 MNHEY and CDR2 SMNVEV (reference sequence). V shed 7 bases, J shed 2 bases, and the junction held 5 bases outside the gene matches. The CDR3 DNA reads TGTGCCAGCACATCCGGGACAGGGGCCTACGAGCAGTACTTC. It specifies CASTSGTGAYEQYF.

The chain is built from TRBV28 and TRBJ2-5, with 7 nucleotides matching TRBD2. Looked up from germline, CDR1 is MDHEN and CDR2 is SYDVKM. V lost 1 base, J lost 5 bases, and 16 bases stayed unmatched. This CDR3 has 18 amino acids. CDR3: CASSLSRPRHGGGETQYF. CDR3 bases: TGTGCCAGCAGTTTATCCCGACCCCGCCACGGGGGAGGGGAGACCCAGTACTTC.

The chain has TRBV5-6 and TRBJ2-6; a weak D match, TRBD2 (5 bases). This CDR3 comprises 14 residues. Trimming cost V 4 bases and J 3 bases, with 8 bases left between them. Germline-derived CDR1 and CDR2 are SGHDT and YYEEEE. The CDR3: CASSEGRGANVLTF. The CDR3 coding sequence is TGTGCCAGCAGCGAGGGCCGTGGGGCCAACGTCCTGACTTTC.

This chain links TRBV28 with TRBJ1-3; D might be TRBD1 (5 bases). The V and J ends lost 4 bases and 4 bases respectively, with 11 bases between them. CDR1 and CDR2 (germline): MDHEN, SYDVKM. The CDR3 is 14 residues long. The CDR3 loop reads CASSWVEGGNTIYF. As DNA, the CDR3 is TGTGCCAGCAGTTGGGTGGAGGGGGGAAACACCATATATTTT.

J is TRBJ1-2 and V is TRBV28; D may be TRBD1 (6 bases). From germline, CDR1 is MDHEN and CDR2 SYDVKM. V lost 4 bases and J lost 5, with 8 bases in between. This CDR3 is built from 12 residues. The chain's CDR3 is CASSSTGYGYTF. The CDR3 DNA sequence: TGTGCCAGCAGTTCCACAGGGTATGGCTACACCTTC.

The chain couples TRBV6-5 to TRBJ2-2, with 12 bases aligning to TRBD2. The CDR3 extends over 15 amino acids. V was clipped by 7 bases and J by 4 bases; unmatched bases: 4. CDR1 is MNHEY, CDR2 SVGAGI, per germline. In DNA, the CDR3 is TGTGCCAGCACGCTAGCGGGGGGGTTCACCGGGGAGCTGTTTTTT. It codes for CASTLAGGFTGELFF.

The rearrangement links TRBV28 to TRBJ2-1; possibly TRBD1 for D (7 bases). The CDR3 covers 15 residues. CDR1 and CDR2 from the germline V gene are MDHEN and SYDVKM. V shed 3 bases and J shed 10 bases, with 19 bases lying between them. The CDR3 protein is CASSFGGQGGGEQFF. The CDR3 nucleotides read TGTGCCAGCAGTTTCGGCGGGCAGGGGGGAGGAGAGCAGTTCTTC.

This chain joins TRBV6-5 and TRBJ2-5; TRBD2 matches at 7 bases. This CDR3 is built from 15 residues. After removal of 6 bases from V and 10 bases from J, the junction contained 17 bases not matched to a gene. Germline V lookup: CDR1 MNHEY, CDR2 SVGAGI. The CDR3 DNA is TGTGCCAGCAGCGGTCCCAGCGACTCGGCGGGGGACCAGTACTTC. Protein product: CASSGPSDSAGDQYF.

In its sample, this clone was seen once. The genes are TRBV14 and TRBJ1-3; D not resolved. Germline-derived CDR1 and CDR2 are SGHDN and FVKESK. Trimming cost V 0 bases and J 0 bases, with 3 bases left between them. This CDR3 comprises 14 residues. The CDR3 bases are TGTGCCAGCAGCCAAGATCTCTCTGGAAACACCATATATTTT. The encoded protein is CASSQDLSGNTIYF.

The J gene is TRBJ1-5, the V gene TRBV28; D ambiguous. Trimming removed 7 bases at V and 7 bases at J, with 11 bases between. The CDR3 extends over 12 amino acids. Looked up from germline, CDR1 is MDHEN and CDR2 is SYDVKM. Written as DNA, the CDR3 is TGTGCCAGCACCCTTGTCGGGCAGCCCCAGCATTTT. Translating it yields CASTLVGQPQHF.

The table lists this clone with a count of one. The chain is built from TRBV7-6 and TRBJ2-2; D gene uncertain. CDR3 size: 13 residues. Trimming took off 1 base at V and 6 bases at J, with 6 bases between the two ends. Germline V gives CDR1 SGHVS, CDR2 FNYEAQ. The CDR3 is CASSLGGAGELFF. The CDR3 DNA follows: TGTGCCAGCAGCTTAGGTGGAGCCGGGGAGCTGTTTTTT.

About this clone itself: Other DNA variants within this sample encode the same CDR3. DNA for the CDR3: TGTGCCAGCAGTGATGTAGCGGGGGGCCCTTACGAGCAGTACTTC. It specifies CASSDVAGGPYEQYF. The chain recombines TRBV2 with TRBJ2-7, with 10 bases lining up with TRBD2. The V gene's germline CDR1 is SNHLY and CDR2 FYNNEI. V lost 3 bases and J lost 4; bases outside the gene matches: 6. The CDR3 is made up of 15 amino acids.

This chain joins TRBV10-3 and TRBJ2-5; D gene ambiguous. V lost 2 bases, J lost 0 bases, and 7 bases lay in between. The CDR3 covers 14 residues. Germline loops: CDR1 ENHRY, CDR2 SYGVKD. CDR3 in amino acids: CAISERSYQETQYF. The DNA of the CDR3 is TGTGCCATCAGTGAGCGGTCCTACCAAGAGACCCAGTACTTC.

This sequence joins TRBV28 and TRBJ1-2; no reliable D call. The CDR3 covers 14 residues. The V end was cut by 3 bases, the J end by 6 bases, with 14 bases between. The germline V gene encodes CDR1 MDHEN and CDR2 SYDVKM. Here the CDR3 reads CASSLSRGLDGYTF. The CDR3 nucleotides read TGTGCCAGCAGTTTGTCCCGCGGTTTGGATGGCTACACCTTC.

The V and J genes are TRBV9 and TRBJ2-7; a weak D match, TRBD1 (5 bases). From germline, CDR1 is SGDLS and CDR2 YYNGEE. CDR3 size: 13 residues. V lost 0 bases to trimming and J lost 6 bases, with 10 bases between them. CDR3 nucleotides: TGTGCCAGCAGCGTAGGACAGTCGTCCGAGCAGTACTTC. Its translation: CASSVGQSSEQYF.

The CDR3 spells CASSGTAYSNQPQHF. DNA for the CDR3: TGTGCCAGCAGCGGGACAGCCTATAGCAATCAGCCCCAGCATTTT. The V call is TRBV2, the J call TRBJ1-5; 7 nucleotides align to TRBD1. Germline trimming cut 6 bases from V and 0 bases from J; bases unmatched to any gene: 5. This CDR3 contains 15 residues. Germline CDR1 SNHLY, CDR2 FYNNEI.

The V gene is TRBV6-5, the J gene TRBJ1-4, with no clear D. CDR3 length equals 14 residues. V dropped 0 bases and J dropped 8 bases, with 10 bases sitting between them. Germline V CDR1 and CDR2: MNHEY, SVGAGI. In DNA form, the CDR3 reads TGTGCCAGCAGTTACTCCGCTTGGAGCGAAAAACTGTTTTTT. Amino acid sequence: CASSYSAWSEKLFF.

This clone came up once. V usage is TRBV11-3 and J usage is TRBJ2-3; 11 nucleotides agree with TRBD2. Germline trimming cut 5 bases from V and 2 bases from J; bases unmatched to any gene: 3. Germline values: CDR1 SGHNT, CDR2 YENEEA. The CDR3 totals 15 residues. The CDR3 bases are TGTGCCAGCAGCGAACTAGCGGGGGACACAGATACGCAGTATTTT. Protein: CASSELAGDTDTQYF. Together with reference TRBV11-3 and TRBJ2-3, the CDR3 gives the full variable domain: EAGVVQSPRYKIIEKKQPVAFWCNPISGHNTLYWYLQNLGQGPELLIRYENEEAVDDSQLPKDRFSAERLKGVDSTLKIQPAELGDSAVYLCASSELAGDTDTQYFGPGTRLTVL.

This chain links TRBV4-2 with TRBJ2-3; D not certain. The CDR3 is 14 amino acids. V was trimmed by 0 bases and J by 4 bases, leaving 8 bases between them. The V gene's germline CDR1 is LGHNA and CDR2 YNFKEQ. CDR3 in amino acids: CASSQDTGPDTQYF. The CDR3 DNA sequence: TGTGCCAGCAGCCAAGATACGGGTCCAGATACGCAGTATTTT.

The chain employs TRBV19 and TRBJ2-7; 10 nucleotides line up with TRBD2. The CDR3 length is 16 residues. With 4 bases clipped from V and 2 bases from J, the junction kept 8 bases outside the gene matches. The germline V gene encodes CDR1 LNHDA and CDR2 SQIVND (reference sequence). CDR3 loop: CASSTPQRGGPYEQYF. CDR3 nucleotide sequence: TGTGCCAGTAGTACCCCCCAGCGGGGGGGCCCCTACGAGCAGTACTTC.

The rearrangement uses TRBV19 and TRBJ2-1, with 10 bases identical to TRBD2. There are 16 residues in the CDR3. V lost 6 bases, J lost 4 bases, and 9 bases stayed unmatched. CDR1 and CDR2 (germline): LNHDA, SQIVND (reference sequence). The CDR3 protein is CASSLEGTSAYNEQFF. The DNA of the CDR3 is TGTGCCAGTAGCCTGGAGGGGACTAGCGCATACAATGAGCAGTTCTTC.

The chain links TRBV6-5 to TRBJ2-7; weak D call: TRBD1 (5 bases). The germline V gene encodes CDR1 MNHEY and CDR2 SVGAGI. The CDR3 spans 15 residues. V gave up 2 bases and J gave up 2 bases, with 13 bases separating them. The CDR3 bases are TGTGCCAGCAGTTACGGGGCACTGGAAGCCTACGAGCAGTACTTC. Translation gives CASSYGALEAYEQYF.

V gene TRBV30 combines with J gene TRBJ1-2; 10 nucleotides align to TRBD1. Trimming took 1 base from V and 5 from J; bases not matched to a gene: 1. Germline assignment: CDR1 GTSNPN and CDR2 SVGIG (reference sequence). CDR3 length: 13 amino acids. The CDR3, as DNA: TGTGCCTGGAGTGGGGACAGGGGTTATGGCTACACCTTC. Amino acids: CAWSGDRGYGYTF.

The V call is TRBV6-1, the J call TRBJ1-2, with 8 bases identical to TRBD1. Germline loops: CDR1 MNHNS, CDR2 SASEGT. The CDR3 consists of 17 residues. V was pared by 2 bases and J by 0 bases, with 8 bases of the junction left unmatched. The CDR3 region has the DNA TGTGCCAGCAGTGAATTACCGGGACAGGAAACTAACTATGGCTACACCTTC. Translation: CASSELPGQETNYGYTF.

The chain links TRBV27 to TRBJ1-4, with 8 bases identical to TRBD1. The CDR3 length is 15 residues. Germline values: CDR1 MNHEY, CDR2 SMNVEV (reference sequence). With V trimmed by 5 bases and J by 7 bases, 9 bases remained unmatched. In DNA, the CDR3 is TGTGCCAGCAGTAACCACGACAGGGGCGGTGAAAAACTGTTTTTT. Translated: CASSNHDRGGEKLFF.